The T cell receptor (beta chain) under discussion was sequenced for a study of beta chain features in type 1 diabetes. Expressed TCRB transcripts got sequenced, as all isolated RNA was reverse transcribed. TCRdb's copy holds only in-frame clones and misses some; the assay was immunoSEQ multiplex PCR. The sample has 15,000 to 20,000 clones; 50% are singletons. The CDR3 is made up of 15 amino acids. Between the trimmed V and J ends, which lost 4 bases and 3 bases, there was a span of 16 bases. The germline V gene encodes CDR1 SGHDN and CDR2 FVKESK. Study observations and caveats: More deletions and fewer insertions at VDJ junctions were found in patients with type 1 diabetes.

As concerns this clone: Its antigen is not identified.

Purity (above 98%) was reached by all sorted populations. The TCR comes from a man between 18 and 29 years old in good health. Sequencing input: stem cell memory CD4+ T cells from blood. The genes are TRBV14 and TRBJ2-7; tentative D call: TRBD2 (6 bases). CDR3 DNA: TGTGCCAGCAGCCCCCTATTGGGGGGTGGCTACGAGCAGTACTTC. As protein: CASSPLLGGGYEQYF.